Listed below are T cell receptor beta chains from one sample, sequenced in a study of beta chain features in type 1 diabetes. Repertoires were generated with immunoSEQ multiplex PCR, while TCRdb's copy carries only in-frame clones and drops some. The data contain about 370,000 clones, around a tenth of them singletons. The sequenced sample was central memory CD4+ T cells from blood. Receptor source: a man younger than 45 with type 1 diabetes. Both conserved end residues are part of each CDR3. D genes are given only for firm matches. The size field is filled for only some rows; it gives once, few, many or a size class.

- | TRBJ2-2 | TRBV19 | - | TGTGCCAGTAGAAACACCGGGGAGCTGTTTTTT | CASRNTGELFF
TRBD2 | TRBJ2-7 | TRBV5-1 | few | TGCGCCAGCAGCTTGGCAGGAAGCGGGGGCTCCTACGAGCAGTACTTC | CASSLAGSGGSYEQYF
- | TRBJ1-1 | TRBV4-2 | - | TGTGCCAGCAGCTTTCAGGGAGGGAACACTGAAGCTTTCTTT | CASSFQGGNTEAFF
- | TRBJ1-2 | TRBV6-5 | - | TGTGCCAGCAGTTCAGACAGGTCATTACTACCCTATGGCTACACCTTC | CASSSDRSLLPYGYTF
- | TRBJ1-2 | TRBV4-3 | few | TGCGCCAGCAGCCAAGAAGCTTCAGGAATGAACTATGGCTACACCTTC | CASSQEASGMNYGYTF
- | TRBJ2-7 | TRBV10-3 | many | TGTGCCATCAGTGTACTAGGTAACGAGCAGTACTTC | CAISVLGNEQYF
- | TRBJ2-6 | TRBV11-3 | few | TGTGCCAGCAGCGACGAAGGGGGTTCTGGGGCCAACGTCCTGACTTTC | CASSDEGGSGANVLTF
TRBD2 | TRBJ2-1 | TRBV4-1 | - | TGCGCCAGCAGCCGAGACCCAGCGGGACCATACAATGAGCAGTTCTTC | CASSRDPAGPYNEQFF
- | TRBJ1-5 | TRBV28 | few | TGTGCCAGCAGCGGACAGAAAAGCGAATATAGCAATCAGCCCCAGCATTTT | CASSGQKSEYSNQPQHF
- | TRBJ1-2 | TRBV5-4 | few | TGTGCCAGCAGCCCTGGGCAGGGTGAGGGATACACCTTC | CASSPGQGEGYTF
TRBD1 | TRBJ2-7 | TRBV27 | - | TGTGCCAGCACCTCGGACAGGGTGAGAAACGAGCAGTACTTC | CASTSDRVRNEQYF
- | TRBJ2-7 | TRBV6-1 | many | TGTGCCAGCAGTGCGGGCTCCAAGGACTACGAGCAGTACTTC | CASSAGSKDYEQYF
TRBD1 | TRBJ2-2 | TRBV5-4 | few | TGTGCCAGCAGCTTGGGGGACAGAGACACCGGGGAGCTGTTTTTT | CASSLGDRDTGELFF
TRBD1 | TRBJ1-1 | TRBV9 | few | TGTGCCAGCAGCCCAGGGCAGGGGGAGTGGGCTTTCTTT | CASSPGQGEWAFF
- | TRBJ1-2 | TRBV27 | - | - | CASSSSKPRANYGYTF
- | TRBJ2-7 | TRBV30 | - | TGTGCCCTGCGACGGGACCTCAGCTCCTACGAGCAGTACTTC | CALRRDLSSYEQYF
TRBD2 | TRBJ2-1 | TRBV18 | few | TGTGCCAGCTCACCGTCCCTAGCGGGAACTGATGAGCAGTTCTTC | CASSPSLAGTDEQFF
- | TRBJ1-1 | TRBV7-9 | - | TGTGCCAGCAGCTTAGTGGGCAGGGGTATGAACACTGAAGCTTTCTTT | CASSLVGRGMNTEAFF
- | TRBJ2-5 | TRBV19 | few | TGTGCCAGTAGTATTGCGGAGACCCAGTACTTC | CASSIAETQYF
- | TRBJ2-3 | TRBV7-7 | few | TGTGCTAGCAGCTTGGGACTTTCCAACACAGATACGCAGTATTTT | CASSLGLSNTDTQYF
- | TRBJ1-1 | TRBV27 | - | TGTGCCAGCAGTTTCGGGACCATGCGGAACACTGAAGCTTTCTTT | CASSFGTMRNTEAFF
- | TRBJ1-4 | TRBV18 | - | TGTGCCAGCTCACTCTTCCCCGGGTCTCATAATGAAAAACTGTTTTTT | CASSLFPGSHNEKLFF
- | TRBJ1-2 | TRBV11-1 | many | TGTGCCAGCAGCTTAGCGCAAGGCGCTAACTATGGCTACACCTTC | CASSLAQGANYGYTF
- | TRBJ2-1 | TRBV7-2 | few | TGTGCCAGCAGCTCCCCGGACTCGTCCAATGAGCAGTTCTTC | CASSSPDSSNEQFF
TRBD2 | TRBJ2-7 | TRBV6-1 | many | TGTGCCAGCAGTAAGGGGTCTAGCGGTTCCTACGAGCAGTACTTC | CASSKGSSGSYEQYF
- | TRBJ1-4 | TRBV6-6 | few | TGTGCCAGCAGTTACTCGATGGGGGGGTCTGAAAAACTGTTTTTT | CASSYSMGGSEKLFF
- | TRBJ2-7 | TRBV18 | many | TGTGCCAGCTCCCTGGGGGGGGCGAGGGAGCAGTACTTC | CASSLGGAREQYF
- | TRBJ2-5 | TRBV11-3 | - | TGTGCCAGCAGCTTAGGCGGGACAGAAGAGACCCAGTACTTC | CASSLGGTEETQYF
- | TRBJ1-4 | TRBV14 | many | TGTGCCAGCAGCCAAGATGGACGGATTAATGAAAAACTGTTTTTT | CASSQDGRINEKLFF
- | TRBJ1-5 | TRBV4-3 | - | TGCGCCAGCAGCCAAGGTGGGGCGAGTCAGCCCCAGCATTTT | CASSQGGASQPQHF
- | TRBJ2-7 | TRBV18 | - | TGTGCCAGCTCACTCGCTGACCCTCCCTACGAGCAGTACTTC | CASSLADPPYEQYF
- | TRBJ2-3 | TRBV19 | - | TGTGCCAGTAGTATTCAGAATCCTTGGACAGATACGCAGTATTTT | CASSIQNPWTDTQYF
- | TRBJ2-5 | TRBV29-1 | few | TGCAGCGTTGACCGGACCACGGGAGAGACCCAGTACTTC | CSVDRTTGETQYF
- | TRBJ2-2 | TRBV7-2 | - | TGTGCCAGCCGATCGATCCAGAACACCGGGGAGCTGTTTTTT | CASRSIQNTGELFF
TRBD2 | TRBJ2-5 | TRBV5-1 | - | TGCGCCAGCAGCTTGGCGGGGCTAGCGGGAGGTGGAGAGACCCAGTACTTC | CASSLAGLAGGGETQYF
- | TRBJ1-3 | TRBV11-2 | few | TGTGCCAGCAGCTTAGAGATCTCTGGAAACACCATATATTTT | CASSLEISGNTIYF